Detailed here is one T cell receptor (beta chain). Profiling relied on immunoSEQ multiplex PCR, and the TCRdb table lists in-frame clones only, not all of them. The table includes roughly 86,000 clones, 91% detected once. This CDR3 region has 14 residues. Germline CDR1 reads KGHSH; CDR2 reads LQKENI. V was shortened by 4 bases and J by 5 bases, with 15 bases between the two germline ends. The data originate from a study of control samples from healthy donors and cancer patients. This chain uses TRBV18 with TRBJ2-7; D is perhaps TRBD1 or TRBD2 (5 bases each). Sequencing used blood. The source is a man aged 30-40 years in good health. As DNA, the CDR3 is TGTGCCAGCTCACTGAACAGGTGGGACCACGAGCAGTACTTC. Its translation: CASSLNRWDHEQYF.